The 19 T cell receptor beta chains given below trace back to one sample, sequenced in a study of shared clonotypes between healthy human individuals. CD45RO-negative, CCR7-positively selected cells formed the naive CD8 fraction, excluding terminally differentiated effector memory CD45RA+ cells. Only in-frame clones appear in the TCRdb table, and some are missing; sequencing was by immunoSEQ multiplex PCR. Of around 2.1 million clones listed, roughly 91% are singletons. The specimen sequenced was naive CD8+ T cells from PBMCs. These receptors originate from a man aged 18 to 29 in good health. Some clones in this sample may be carry-over from other donors' samples.

The chain joins TRBV27 to TRBJ1-1; the D gene is possibly TRBD1 (6 bases). Germline-derived CDR1 and CDR2 are MNHEY and SMNVEV (reference sequence). Between the trimmed V and J ends, which lost 6 bases and 9 bases, there was a span of 23 bases. The CDR3 has 15 amino acids. In DNA form, the CDR3 reads TGTGCCAGCAGCCTATCAGGGGAGCCCTATTCGAAAGCTTTCTTT. Translated: CASSLSGEPYSKAFF.

The rearrangement uses TRBV4-1 and TRBJ1-2; the D gene is possibly TRBD1 (6 bases). Trimming removed 1 base from V and 0 bases from J, with 9 bases in between. The CDR3 is 15 residues long. The germline V gene has CDR1 MGHRA and CDR2 YSYEKL. The CDR3 region is CASSQGQGTNYGYTF. The DNA of the CDR3 is TGCGCCAGCAGCCAAGGGCAGGGGACTAACTATGGCTACACCTTC.

V is TRBV5-4 and J is TRBJ2-7, with D hard to call. CDR1 SGHNT and CDR2 YYREEE come from the germline V gene (reference sequence). V lost 2 bases, J lost 2 bases, and 11 bases lay in between. The CDR3 spans 14 residues. The CDR3 is CASSLYGSTYEQYF. CDR3 nucleotide sequence: TGTGCCAGCAGCTTATACGGTAGTACCTACGAGCAGTACTTC.

This clone has a handful of counts. The rearrangement links TRBV29-1 to TRBJ1-1; D gene unclear. CDR1 is SQVTM, CDR2 ANQGSEA, per germline. The CDR3 spans 15 residues. The ends were cut back, 7 bases at V and 3 bases at J, with 21 bases in the middle. In DNA, the CDR3 is TGCAGCGGTTCCAGTCCCGTCGGGTCCTACACTGAAGCTTTCTTT. It specifies CSGSSPVGSYTEAFF.

With regard to this clone: The same CDR3 is also encoded by other DNA sequences in this sample. The chain joins TRBV5-6 to TRBJ2-7; TRBD1 aligns across 9 bases. Germline V gives CDR1 SGHDT, CDR2 YYEEEE. The ends lost 0 bases at V and 3 bases at J; junction bases unmatched: 1. The CDR3 runs to 14 residues. CDR3 DNA sequence: TGTGCCAGCAGCTTGGGACAGGGGGTCTACGAGCAGTACTTC. Translating it yields CASSLGQGVYEQYF.

The chain employs TRBV7-3 and TRBJ1-1; D is perhaps TRBD1 (5 bases). The CDR3 is 14 amino acids. V lost 5 bases, J lost 4 bases, and 14 bases lay in between. Germline V gene sequence: CDR1 SGHTA, CDR2 FQGTGA. The CDR3 nucleotides are TGTGCCAGCAGCACAGGACTACAAGGCACTGAAGCTTTCTTT. Protein product: CASSTGLQGTEAFF.

The chain has TRBV2 and TRBJ2-7, with 7 bases fitting TRBD1. Germline CDR1 reads SNHLY; CDR2 reads FYNNEI. The CDR3 spans 15 residues. J lost 4 bases, V lost 1 base, and 7 bases had no gene match. The CDR3 DNA reads as TGTGCCAGCAGTGAAGACCGGGACAGACTGTACGAGCAGTACTTC. Amino acid sequence: CASSEDRDRLYEQYF.

The J gene is TRBJ2-2, the V gene TRBV13; D may match TRBD1 or TRBD2 (9 bases each). V lost 5 bases and J lost 3, with 40 bases in between. The CDR3 extends over 24 amino acids. Germline V gives CDR1 PRHDT, CDR2 FYEKMQ (reference sequence). DNA for the CDR3: TGTGCCAGCAGCGGACAGGTGGCGGGACAGGGTGACCAAACGGGACTAGCTGACACCGGGGAGCTGTTTTTT. Translated: CASSGQVAGQGDQTGLADTGELFF.

The rearrangement links TRBV7-6 to TRBJ2-1; weak D call: TRBD1 (6 bases). The V end was cut by 1 base, the J end by 4 bases, with 17 bases between. The CDR3 loop spans 17 amino acids. Germline CDR1 and CDR2: SGHVS and FNYEAQ. The CDR3 nucleotides read TGTGCCAGCAGCTTAGTAAATAGGGGCAGGGGATACAATGAGCAGTTCTTC. Amino acids: CASSLVNRGRGYNEQFF.

The chain combines TRBV27 with TRBJ1-5, with D perhaps matching TRBD1 (5 bases). The germline V gene has CDR1 MNHEY and CDR2 SMNVEV (reference sequence). V was shortened by 8 bases and J by 3 bases, with 17 bases between the two germline ends. CDR3 length: 15 residues. In nucleotides, the CDR3 is TGTGCCAGCGCCTGGGGGAGGGGTTTCAATCAGCCCCAGCATTTT. It translates to CASAWGRGFNQPQHF.

The chain uses TRBV27 and TRBJ1-4; 7 nucleotides align to TRBD1. The CDR3 totals 15 residues. Trimming took 5 bases from V and 4 from J; bases not matched to a gene: 7. The germline V gene has CDR1 MNHEY and CDR2 SMNVEV (reference sequence). CDR3 coding DNA: TGTGCCAGCAGTCAGAACAGGGGATTTAATGAAAAACTGTTTTTT. Translated: CASSQNRGFNEKLFF.

The chain couples TRBV28 to TRBJ2-7; D possibly matches TRBD1 or TRBD2 (6 bases each). The V and J ends lost 7 bases and 3 bases respectively, with 10 bases between them. CDR3 length: 12 amino acids. Germline V gene data show CDR1 as MDHEN and CDR2 as SYDVKM. CDR3 amino acids: CASTGGGYEQYF. CDR3 nucleotide sequence: TGTGCCAGCACTGGAGGGGGCTACGAGCAGTACTTC.

The chain recombines TRBV18 with TRBJ2-1; D might be TRBD1 or TRBD2, each matching 5 bases. CDR1 KGHSH and CDR2 LQKENI come from the germline V gene. V shed 4 bases and J shed 8 bases, with 15 bases lying between them. CDR3 length equals 14 residues. This CDR3 is CASSLDNLGDEQFF. The CDR3, as DNA: TGTGCCAGCTCACTGGATAACCTGGGGGATGAGCAGTTCTTC.

The chain carries TRBV6-4 and TRBJ1-1; D remains unclear. The V gene's germline CDR1 is MRHNA and CDR2 SNTAGT. V shed 6 bases and J shed 1 base, with 9 bases lying between them. This CDR3 has 13 amino acids. The CDR3 loop reads CASSLGPNTEAFF. The CDR3 region has the DNA TGTGCCAGCAGCTTGGGTCCGAACACTGAAGCTTTCTTT.

The table lists this clone with a count of one. This chain joins TRBV27 and TRBJ2-3; D is unresolved. Germline CDR1 is MNHEY and CDR2 is SMNVEV (reference sequence). The CDR3 consists of 16 residues. Trimming took 6 bases from V and 0 from J, leaving 16 bases between them. This chain's CDR3 is CASRPNPGPSTDTQYF. The CDR3, as DNA: TGTGCCAGCAGGCCCAATCCTGGGCCAAGCACAGATACGCAGTATTTT.

V and J are TRBV11-1 and TRBJ2-5; D gene uncertain. This CDR3 comprises 13 residues. Germline V lookup: CDR1 SGHAT, CDR2 FQDESV (reference sequence). The V gene lost 2 bases and the J gene lost 2 bases, with 6 bases spanning the gap. In DNA, the CDR3 is TGTGCCAGCAGCTTATGGCGGCAAGAGACCCAGTACTTC. Protein product: CASSLWRQETQYF.

This chain joins TRBV7-6 and TRBJ2-1; 9 bases map to TRBD2. The CDR3 spans 15 residues. V dropped 4 bases and J dropped 9; count of bases not matched to a gene: 10. The V gene's germline CDR1 is SGHVS and CDR2 FNYEAQ. The CDR3 nucleotides are TGTGCCAGCAGCTCCGGGACTAGCTTTTACGGTGAGCAGTTCTTC. Translation gives CASSSGTSFYGEQFF.

For this clone: The same CDR3 is also encoded by other DNA sequences in this sample. V usage is TRBV27 and J usage is TRBJ2-1, with D perhaps matching TRBD2 (5 bases). V was shortened by 5 bases and J by 7 bases, with 9 bases between the two germline ends. The germline V gene encodes CDR1 MNHEY and CDR2 SMNVEV (reference sequence). The length of the CDR3 is 12 residues. In DNA, the CDR3 is TGTGCCAGCAGTCCCCGGGATAATGAGCAGTTCTTC. Protein sequence: CASSPRDNEQFF.

The rearrangement uses TRBV13 and TRBJ2-7, with D perhaps TRBD1 (5 bases). This CDR3 has 15 amino acids. V was shortened by 4 bases and J by 2 bases, with 15 bases between the two germline ends. Germline CDR1 is PRHDT and CDR2 is FYEKMQ (reference sequence). This CDR3 is CASSSPRQGTYEQYF. In nucleotides, the CDR3 is TGTGCCAGCAGCTCCCCAAGGCAGGGAACCTACGAGCAGTACTTC.